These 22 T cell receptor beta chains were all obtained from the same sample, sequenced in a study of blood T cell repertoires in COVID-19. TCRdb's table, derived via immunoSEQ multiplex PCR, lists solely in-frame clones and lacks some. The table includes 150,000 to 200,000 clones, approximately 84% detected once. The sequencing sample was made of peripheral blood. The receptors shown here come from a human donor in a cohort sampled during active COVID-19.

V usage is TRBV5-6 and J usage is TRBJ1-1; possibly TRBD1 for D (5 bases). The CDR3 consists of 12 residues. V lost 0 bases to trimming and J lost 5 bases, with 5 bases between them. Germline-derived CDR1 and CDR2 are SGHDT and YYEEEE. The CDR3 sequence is CASSLEGTEAFF. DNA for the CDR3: TGTGCCAGCAGCTTGGAGGGGACTGAAGCTTTCTTT.

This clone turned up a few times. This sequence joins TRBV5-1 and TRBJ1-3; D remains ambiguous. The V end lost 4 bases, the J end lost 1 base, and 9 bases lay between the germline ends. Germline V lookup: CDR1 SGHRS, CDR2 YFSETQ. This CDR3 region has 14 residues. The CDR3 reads CASSRGGSGNTIYF. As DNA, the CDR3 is TGCGCCAGCAGCCGAGGTGGGTCTGGAAACACCATATATTTT.

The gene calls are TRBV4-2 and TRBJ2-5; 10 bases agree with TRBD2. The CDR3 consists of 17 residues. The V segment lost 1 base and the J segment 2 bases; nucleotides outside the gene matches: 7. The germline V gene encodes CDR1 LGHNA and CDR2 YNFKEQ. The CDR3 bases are TGTGCCAGCAGCCAAGTGGCATTAGCGGGGGGACAAGAGACCCAGTACTTC. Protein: CASSQVALAGGQETQYF.

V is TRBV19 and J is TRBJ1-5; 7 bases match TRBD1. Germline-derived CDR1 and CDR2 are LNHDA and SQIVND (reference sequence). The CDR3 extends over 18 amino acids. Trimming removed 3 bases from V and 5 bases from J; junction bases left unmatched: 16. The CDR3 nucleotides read TGTGCCAGTAGTATTTTTACCCGGGGGACAGCGCGACATCAGCCCCAGCATTTT. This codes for CASSIFTRGTARHQPQHF.

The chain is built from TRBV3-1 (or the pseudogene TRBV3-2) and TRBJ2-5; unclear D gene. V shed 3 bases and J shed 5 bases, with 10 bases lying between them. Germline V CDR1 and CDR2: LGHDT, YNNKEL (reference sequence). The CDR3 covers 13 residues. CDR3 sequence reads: CASSQGREETQYF. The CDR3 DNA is TGTGCCAGCAGCCAGGGCCGAGAGGAGACCCAGTACTTC.

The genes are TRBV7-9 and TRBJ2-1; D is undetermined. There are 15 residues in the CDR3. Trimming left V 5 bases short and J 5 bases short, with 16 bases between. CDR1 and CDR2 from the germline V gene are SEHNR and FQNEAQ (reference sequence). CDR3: CASSLDMRIHNEQFF. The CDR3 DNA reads TGTGCCAGCAGCCTAGACATGAGGATCCACAATGAGCAGTTCTTC.

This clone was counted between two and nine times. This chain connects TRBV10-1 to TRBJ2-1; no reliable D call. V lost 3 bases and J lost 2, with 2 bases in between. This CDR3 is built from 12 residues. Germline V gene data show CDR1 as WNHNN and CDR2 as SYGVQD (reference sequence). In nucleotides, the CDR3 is TGCGCCAGCAGTGATACCTACAATGAGCAGTTCTTC. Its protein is CASSDTYNEQFF.

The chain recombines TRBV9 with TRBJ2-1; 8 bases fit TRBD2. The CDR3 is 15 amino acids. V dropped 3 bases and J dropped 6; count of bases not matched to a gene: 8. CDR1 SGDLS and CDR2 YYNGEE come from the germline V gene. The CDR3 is CASSAPLAGTNEQFF. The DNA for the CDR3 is TGTGCCAGCAGCGCTCCCTTAGCGGGGACCAATGAGCAGTTCTTC.

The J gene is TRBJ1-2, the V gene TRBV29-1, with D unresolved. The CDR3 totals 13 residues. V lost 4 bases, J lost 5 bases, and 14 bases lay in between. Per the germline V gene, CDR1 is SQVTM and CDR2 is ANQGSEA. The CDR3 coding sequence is TGCAGCGTTGGACCCCGGGAGGGATATGGCTACACCTTC. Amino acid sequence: CSVGPREGYGYTF.

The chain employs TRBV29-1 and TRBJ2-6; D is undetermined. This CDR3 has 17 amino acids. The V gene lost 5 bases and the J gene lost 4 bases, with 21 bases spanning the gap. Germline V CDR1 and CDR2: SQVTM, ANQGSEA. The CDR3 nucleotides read TGCAGCGTTATTTTATCCAGTTCCCCCCTCGGGGCCAACGTCCTGACTTTC. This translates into CSVILSSSPLGANVLTF.

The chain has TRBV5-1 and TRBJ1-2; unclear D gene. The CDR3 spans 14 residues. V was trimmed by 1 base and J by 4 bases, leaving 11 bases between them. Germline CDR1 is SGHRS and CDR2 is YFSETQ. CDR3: CASSLPRVGYGYTF. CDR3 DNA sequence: TGCGCCAGCAGCTTGCCTCGGGTCGGCTATGGCTACACCTTC.

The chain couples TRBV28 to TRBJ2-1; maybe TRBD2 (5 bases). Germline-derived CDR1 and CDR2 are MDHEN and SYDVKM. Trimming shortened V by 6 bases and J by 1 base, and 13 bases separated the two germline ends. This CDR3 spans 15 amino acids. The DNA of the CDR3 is TGTGCCAGCAGAACCCCCGGGGTTTCCTACAATGAGCAGTTCTTC. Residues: CASRTPGVSYNEQFF.

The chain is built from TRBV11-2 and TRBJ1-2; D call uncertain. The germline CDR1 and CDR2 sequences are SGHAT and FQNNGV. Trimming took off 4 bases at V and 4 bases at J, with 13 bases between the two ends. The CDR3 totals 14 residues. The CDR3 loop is CASSSPGNAYGYTF. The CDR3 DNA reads TGTGCCAGCAGCTCCCCGGGGAATGCCTATGGCTACACCTTC.

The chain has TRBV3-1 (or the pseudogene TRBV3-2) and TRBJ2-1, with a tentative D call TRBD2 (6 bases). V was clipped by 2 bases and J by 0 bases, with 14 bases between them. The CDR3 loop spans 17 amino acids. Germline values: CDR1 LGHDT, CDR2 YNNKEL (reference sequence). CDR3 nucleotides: TGTGCCAGCAGCCAAAATACGGGACTCACCTCCTACAATGAGCAGTTCTTC. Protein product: CASSQNTGLTSYNEQFF.

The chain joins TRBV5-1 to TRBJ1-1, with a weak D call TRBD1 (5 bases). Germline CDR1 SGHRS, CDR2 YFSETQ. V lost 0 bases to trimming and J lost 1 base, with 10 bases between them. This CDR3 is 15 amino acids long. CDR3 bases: TGCGCCAGCAGCTTGGCAAGCAGGGCGAACACTGAAGCTTTCTTT. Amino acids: CASSLASRANTEAFF.

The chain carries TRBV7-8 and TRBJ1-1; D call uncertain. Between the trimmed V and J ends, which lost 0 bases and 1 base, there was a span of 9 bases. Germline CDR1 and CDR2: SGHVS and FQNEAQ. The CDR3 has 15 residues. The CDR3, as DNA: TGTGCCAGCAGCTTAGCTCGGGAGTCGAACACTGAAGCTTTCTTT. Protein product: CASSLARESNTEAFF.

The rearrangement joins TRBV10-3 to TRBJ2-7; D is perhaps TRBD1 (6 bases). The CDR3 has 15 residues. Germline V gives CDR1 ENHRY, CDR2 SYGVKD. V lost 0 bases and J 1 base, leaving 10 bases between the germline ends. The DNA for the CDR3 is TGTGCCATCAGTGAGTCCGGACAGCCTTCCTACGAGCAGTACTTC. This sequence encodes CAISESGQPSYEQYF.

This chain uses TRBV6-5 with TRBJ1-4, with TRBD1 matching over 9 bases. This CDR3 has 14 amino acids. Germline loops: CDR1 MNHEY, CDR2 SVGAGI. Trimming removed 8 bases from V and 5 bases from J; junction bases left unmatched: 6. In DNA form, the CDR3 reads TGTGCCAGCGAGAACGGGACAGGGAATGAAAAACTGTTTTTT. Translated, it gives CASENGTGNEKLFF.

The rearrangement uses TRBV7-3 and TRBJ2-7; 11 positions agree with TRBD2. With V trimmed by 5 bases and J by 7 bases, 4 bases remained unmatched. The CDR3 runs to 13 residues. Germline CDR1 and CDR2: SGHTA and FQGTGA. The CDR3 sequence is CASSPGTSGEQYF. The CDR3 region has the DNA TGTGCCAGCAGCCCCGGGACTAGCGGTGAGCAGTACTTC.

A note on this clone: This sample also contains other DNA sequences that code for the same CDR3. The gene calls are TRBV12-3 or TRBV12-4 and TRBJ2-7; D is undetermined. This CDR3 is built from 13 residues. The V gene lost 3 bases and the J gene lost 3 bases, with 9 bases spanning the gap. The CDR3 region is CASSFGLSYEQYF. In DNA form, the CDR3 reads TGTGCCAGCAGTTTCGGTTTGAGCTACGAGCAGTACTTC.

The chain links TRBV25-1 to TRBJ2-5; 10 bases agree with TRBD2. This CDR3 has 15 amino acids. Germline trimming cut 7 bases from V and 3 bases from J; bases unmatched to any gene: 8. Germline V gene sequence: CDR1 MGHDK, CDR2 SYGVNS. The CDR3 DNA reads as TGTGCCAGCACCGAGGCGGGACTAGCGAAAGAGACCCAGTACTTC. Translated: CASTEAGLAKETQYF.

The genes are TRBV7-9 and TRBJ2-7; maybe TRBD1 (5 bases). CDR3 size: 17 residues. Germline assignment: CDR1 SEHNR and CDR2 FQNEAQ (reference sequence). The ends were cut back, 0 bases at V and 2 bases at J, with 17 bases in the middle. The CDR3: CASSLALIRQSAYEQYF. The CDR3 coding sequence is TGTGCCAGCAGCTTAGCGCTAATTCGACAGTCGGCCTACGAGCAGTACTTC.